This T cell receptor (beta chain) was sequenced in a study of blood T cell repertoires in COVID-19. Sequencing was performed with immunoSEQ multiplex PCR; in TCRdb, only in-frame clones are kept and a portion is missing. The table shows roughly 290,000 clones, with 75% to 90% occurring only once. The germline CDR1 and CDR2 sequences are MDHEN and SYDVKM. This CDR3 contains 13 residues. Trimming left V 3 bases short and J 0 bases short, with 5 bases between. This TCR was sampled from a woman aged 30 to 39 who had recovered from COVID-19. The source material was PBMCs or T cells enriched from blood (not recorded which). This rearrangement joins TRBV28 to TRBJ1-1; D is unclear. This CDR3 reads CASSFYVNTEAFF. The CDR3 DNA is TGTGCCAGCAGTTTCTACGTGAACACTGAAGCTTTCTTT.